This T cell receptor (beta chain) comes out of a study of blood T cell repertoires in COVID-19. About the study: The United States, Italy and Spain provided the acute and convalescent COVID-19 samples. T cells, B-cell-depleted T cells, or PBMCs supplied cDNA or gDNA.

Sequencing was performed with immunoSEQ multiplex PCR; in TCRdb, only in-frame clones are kept and a portion is missing. The sample records almost 50,000 clones, roughly 90% being singletons. The V and J ends lost 7 bases and 2 bases respectively, with 24 bases between them. The CDR3 runs 17 residues. The germline V gene has CDR1 MNHEY and CDR2 SMNVEV (reference sequence). The source material was peripheral blood. The clonotype originates from a human donor in a cohort sampled during active COVID-19. This rearrangement joins TRBV27 to TRBJ2-7; D call uncertain. CDR3 sequence: CASTSKDSPWSAYEQYF. CDR3 in DNA: TGTGCCAGCACCAGTAAAGATTCCCCGTGGTCCGCCTACGAGCAGTACTTC.